These 22 T cell receptor beta chains originate from one sample sequenced in a study of blood T cell repertoires in COVID-19. Repertoires were generated with immunoSEQ multiplex PCR, while TCRdb's copy carries only in-frame clones and drops some. The table has roughly 220,000 clones, around 90% seen once. The sample taken for sequencing was PBMCs or T cells enriched from blood (not recorded which). The receptors here all came from a woman aged 50 to 60 with acute COVID-19.

The J gene is TRBJ1-2, the V gene TRBV28; TRBD1 matches 10 bases. The V and J ends lost 5 bases and 1 base, in that order; junction bases with no gene match: 4. This CDR3 region has 15 residues. Germline V CDR1 and CDR2: MDHEN, SYDVKM. This chain's CDR3 is CASSQTGGGNYGYTF. The CDR3 nucleotides read TGTGCCAGCAGTCAGACAGGGGGCGGTAACTATGGCTACACCTTC.

The genes are TRBV18 and TRBJ1-1; no clear D gene. This CDR3 is built from 13 residues. CDR1 and CDR2 (germline): KGHSH, LQKENI. Trimming cost V 2 bases and J 4 bases, with 8 bases left between them. CDR3 sequence (DNA): TGTGCCAGCTCACCAGGGGAGAGCACTGAAGCTTTCTTT. Translating it yields CASSPGESTEAFF.

The chain uses TRBV11-2 and TRBJ1-2, with unresolved D. Germline CDR1 reads SGHAT; CDR2 reads FQNNGV. V gave up 3 bases and J gave up 1 base, with 3 bases separating them. The CDR3 is 12 amino acids. This CDR3 reads CASSLSNYGYTF. The DNA for the CDR3 is TGTGCCAGCAGCTTGAGTAACTATGGCTACACCTTC.

This chain uses TRBV4-1 with TRBJ2-1; 8 nucleotides line up with TRBD2. The CDR3 covers 20 residues. The J segment lost 3 bases and the V segment lost 0 bases, leaving 16 bases of the junction unmatched. Germline CDR1 reads MGHRA; CDR2 reads YSYEKL. CDR3 in DNA: TGCGCCAGCAGCCAAGATGGGAGCTGGGCGGGAGGTTTCCTCTACAATGAGCAGTTCTTC. Protein product: CASSQDGSWAGGFLYNEQFF.

This clone was seen only a few times. CDR3 bases: TGTGCCAGCAGCCTGGGACAGGGATCCTACGAGCAGTACTTC. It specifies CASSLGQGSYEQYF. J is TRBJ2-7 and V is TRBV3-1 (or the pseudogene TRBV3-2); 9 nucleotides line up with TRBD1. The germline V gene has CDR1 LGHDT and CDR2 YNNKEL (reference sequence). CDR3 length: 14 residues. V gave up 4 bases and J gave up 1 base; unmatched junction bases: 2.

The chain carries TRBV19 and TRBJ2-2; 7 bases map to TRBD2. The CDR3 loop spans 15 amino acids. Trimming took 1 base from V and 4 from J; bases not matched to a gene: 3. Germline CDR1 LNHDA, CDR2 SQIVND (reference sequence). The CDR3 loop reads CASSIGRGTTGELFF. The DNA for the CDR3 is TGTGCCAGTAGTATAGGGCGGGGGACCACCGGGGAGCTGTTTTTT. The variable domain in full, completed from reference TRBV19 and TRBJ2-2, reads DGGITQSPKYLFRKEGQNVTLSCEQNLNHDAMYWYRQDPGQGLRLIYYSQIVNDFQKGDIAEGYSVSREKKESFPLTVTSAQKNPTAFYLCASSIGRGTTGELFFGEGSRLTVL.

The chain links TRBV21-1 to TRBJ1-5; no DNA check was done on the table's D call, TRBD1. TRBV21-1 is a pseudogene. The CDR3 extends over 15 amino acids. The CDR3 spells CASSTRQGSNQPQHF. The CDR3 nucleotides are TGTGCCAGCAGCACCCGACAGGGAAGCAATCAGCCCCAGCATTTT.

The chain joins TRBV28 to TRBJ1-5; D might be TRBD1 (6 bases). The CDR3 has 16 residues. CDR1 is MDHEN, CDR2 SYDVKM, per germline. Between the trimmed V and J ends, which lost 5 bases and 1 base, there was a span of 15 bases. The CDR3 DNA is TGTGCCAGCAGTATCATTACAGGGTTAAGCAATCAGCCCCAGCATTTT. The encoded protein is CASSIITGLSNQPQHF.

The chain uses TRBV5-1 and TRBJ2-7, with D possibly being TRBD1 (6 bases). CDR1 and CDR2 from the germline V gene are SGHRS and YFSETQ. V lost 4 bases and J lost 4, with 9 bases in between. There are 12 residues in the CDR3. The CDR3 bases are TGCGCCAGCAGCCCCGACAGGTACGAGCAGTACTTC. It yields the protein CASSPDRYEQYF.

V is TRBV5-8 and J is TRBJ2-7; D remains unclear. Germline V gene sequence: CDR1 SGHTS, CDR2 YDEGEE. This CDR3 spans 15 amino acids. Trimming left V 2 bases short and J 4 bases short, with 16 bases between. DNA of the CDR3: TGTGCCAGCAGCTTTTCAGGAATCGAGACGTACGAGCAGTACTTC. It encodes CASSFSGIETYEQYF.

The rearrangement uses TRBV28 and TRBJ2-7; maybe TRBD1 (6 bases). V was trimmed by 10 bases and J by 2 bases, leaving 12 bases between them. CDR3 length equals 12 residues. Germline values: CDR1 MDHEN, CDR2 SYDVKM. The CDR3 DNA follows: TGTGCCACCCAGGGGATAGCCTACGAGCAGTACTTC. It encodes CATQGIAYEQYF.

This sequence joins TRBV9 and TRBJ2-1; TRBD2 agrees at 13 bases. This CDR3 contains 15 residues. Germline V gene data show CDR1 as SGDLS and CDR2 as YYNGEE. The ends lost 4 bases at V and 5 bases at J; junction bases unmatched: 3. The CDR3 coding sequence is TGTGCCAGCAGCCCCGGACTAGCGGGAGACAATGAGCAGTTCTTC. Encoded protein: CASSPGLAGDNEQFF.

V usage is TRBV5-1 and J usage is TRBJ1-1; TRBD1 matches at 7 bases. The CDR3 is made up of 15 amino acids. With 4 bases clipped from V and 0 bases from J, the junction kept 6 bases outside the gene matches. CDR1 SGHRS and CDR2 YFSETQ come from the germline V gene. CDR3 nucleotides: TGCGCCAGCAGCGGCAGGGGGAACATGAACACTGAAGCTTTCTTT. This sequence encodes CASSGRGNMNTEAFF.

The chain recombines TRBV28 with TRBJ1-1; maybe TRBD1 (5 bases). The CDR3 spans 13 residues. The germline V gene encodes CDR1 MDHEN and CDR2 SYDVKM. Trimming removed 3 bases at V and 6 bases at J, with 11 bases between. CDR3 nucleotides: TGTGCCAGCAGTTTCGGGGGGATGGCTGAAGCTTTCTTT. Residues: CASSFGGMAEAFF.

The J gene is TRBJ2-7, the V gene TRBV4-1, with TRBD2 matching 9 bases. The V and J ends lost 1 base and 5 bases, in that order; junction bases with no gene match: 9. Per the germline V gene, CDR1 is MGHRA and CDR2 is YSYEKL. The length of the CDR3 is 16 residues. CDR3 sequence (DNA): TGCGCCAGCAGCCAAGGAGATCTAGCGGGAATCGACGAGCAGTACTTC. Its protein product is CASSQGDLAGIDEQYF.

V usage is TRBV28 and J usage is TRBJ2-7; 7 nucleotides match TRBD2. Germline CDR1 is MDHEN and CDR2 is SYDVKM. The J segment lost 3 bases and the V segment lost 2 bases, leaving 4 bases of the junction unmatched. The CDR3 extends over 14 amino acids. CDR3 residues: CASSLGGSDYEQYF. The DNA of the CDR3 is TGTGCCAGCAGTTTAGGCGGGAGCGACTACGAGCAGTACTTC.

The rearrangement joins TRBV2 to TRBJ2-7, with TRBD2 matching over 8 bases. The J segment lost 4 bases and the V segment lost 1 base, leaving 6 bases of the junction unmatched. This CDR3 is built from 15 residues. Germline V gene sequence: CDR1 SNHLY, CDR2 FYNNEI. The CDR3 loop is CASSEVLADSYEQYF. CDR3 nucleotides: TGTGCCAGCAGTGAAGTACTAGCGGATAGTTACGAGCAGTACTTC.

The chain couples TRBV6-6 to TRBJ1-3; 7 positions agree with TRBD1. The length of the CDR3 is 14 residues. Trimming at V came to 6 bases and at J to 2 bases, leaving 4 bases not matched to a gene. CDR1 and CDR2 from the germline V gene are MNHNY and SVGAGI (reference sequence). The CDR3 DNA reads as TGTGCCAGCAGAGCTGACAGGGCTGGAAACACCATATATTTT. Its translation: CASRADRAGNTIYF.

The genes are TRBV6-2 or TRBV6-3 and TRBJ1-2; 8 bases line up with TRBD1. Per the germline V gene, CDR1 is MNHEY and CDR2 is SVGEGT. This CDR3 has 16 residues. The trim removed 0 bases at V and 6 bases at J, leaving 9 bases unmatched. The CDR3 nucleotides read TGTGCCAGCAGTTACTCTAACGGACAGGGAGATGATGGCTACACCTTC. This encodes CASSYSNGQGDDGYTF.

This clone was recorded once. V usage is TRBV7-3 and J usage is TRBJ2-3; TRBD2 agrees at 9 bases. The germline V gene encodes CDR1 SGHTA and CDR2 FQGTGA. The CDR3 loop spans 16 amino acids. The J segment lost 7 bases and the V segment lost 5 bases, leaving 13 bases of the junction unmatched. CDR3 bases: TGTGCCAGCAGCCCCCAATCAAGGACTAGCGTCTATACGCAGTATTTT. Protein sequence: CASSPQSRTSVYTQYF. The entire variable domain, with the rest obtained from reference TRBV7-3 and TRBJ2-3, is as follows: GAGVSQTPSNKVTEKGKYVELRCDPISGHTALYWYRQSLGQGPEFLIYFQGTGAADDSGLPNDRFFAVRPEGSVSTLKIQRTERGDSAVYLCASSPQSRTSVYTQYFGPGTRLTVL.

This clone showed up just a few times. The rearrangement uses TRBV27 and TRBJ1-6; D might be TRBD1 (6 bases). Trimming cost V 8 bases and J 7 bases, with 15 bases left between them. Germline assignment: CDR1 MNHEY and CDR2 SMNVEV (reference sequence). This CDR3 comprises 14 residues. CDR3 nucleotide sequence: TGTGCCAGCTGCCAGGGAGGGGGGAATTCACCCCTCCACTTT. Encoded protein: CASCQGGGNSPLHF.

This rearrangement joins TRBV4-3 to TRBJ1-4; the match to TRBD1 covers 9 bases. This CDR3 spans 16 amino acids. V shed 3 bases and J 2 bases; nucleotides not matched to a gene: 4. Germline assignment: CDR1 LGHNA and CDR2 YSLEER. The CDR3 region has the DNA TGCGCCAGCAGCCAGTACAGGGGGCTCACTAATGAAAAACTGTTTTTT. This gives the protein CASSQYRGLTNEKLFF.